A selection of T cell receptor beta chains follows, all from one sample in a study of blood T cell repertoires in COVID-19. The protocol was immunoSEQ multiplex PCR, while the TCRdb copy is restricted to in-frame clones and leaves out a portion. This table holds over 65,000 clones, 80% found once. The material sequenced was peripheral blood. Receptor source: a woman between 40 and 55 years old with active or convalescent COVID-19. The CDR3 runs from the conserved cysteine through the conserved F or W. The order of the fields is clone size, V gene, D gene, J gene, CDR3 protein, CDR3 DNA. The D gene is left open where the match is weak. Some rows mark clone size as missing; the rest say once, few, many or name a class of expanded clone.

>.|TRBV29-1|.|TRBJ1-1
CSVVRQWNTEAFF
TGCAGCGTTGTGCGGCAGTGGAACACTGAAGCTTTCTTT
>.|TRBV4-1|TRBD1|TRBJ2-2
CASRNPGGAYTGELFF
TGCGCCAGCAGAAACCCAGGGGGCGCGTACACCGGGGAGCTGTTTTTT
>.|TRBV9|TRBD2|TRBJ2-1
CASSEGTSGALSEQFF
TGTGCCAGCAGCGAAGGGACTAGCGGAGCCCTTTCGGAGCAGTTCTTC
>few|TRBV28|.|TRBJ2-3
CASSSVKLSDTQYF
TGTGCCAGCAGTTCCGTTAAACTTTCGGATACGCAGTATTTT
>few|TRBV4-3|TRBD1|TRBJ1-2
CASSQAFGQGIDGYTF
TGCGCCAGCAGCCAAGCATTTGGACAGGGGATAGATGGCTACACCTTC
>.|TRBV18|.|TRBJ1-1
CASSTQVNTEAFF
TGTGCCAGCTCAACTCAGGTGAACACTGAAGCTTTCTTT
>.|TRBV5-1|TRBD2|TRBJ2-7
CASSSLPGGFTYEQYF
TGCGCCAGCAGCTCCCTGCCGGGAGGGTTTACCTACGAGCAGTACTTC
>.|TRBV4-1|TRBD1|TRBJ1-2
CASSHDRVGYGYTF
TGCGCCAGCAGCCATGACAGGGTAGGGTATGGCTACACCTTC
>medium-sized|TRBV2|TRBD1|TRBJ2-7
CASKRRGTLYEQYF
TGTGCCAGCAAGCGCAGGGGGACCCTGTACGAGCAGTACTTC
>many|TRBV6-5|TRBD1|TRBJ1-2
CASSYRTGINYGYTF
TGTGCCAGCAGTTACCGGACAGGGATTAACTATGGCTACACCTTC
>.|TRBV6-5|TRBD1|TRBJ1-1
CASSSTGFAEAFF
TGTGCCAGCAGTTCGACAGGGTTTGCTGAAGCTTTCTTT